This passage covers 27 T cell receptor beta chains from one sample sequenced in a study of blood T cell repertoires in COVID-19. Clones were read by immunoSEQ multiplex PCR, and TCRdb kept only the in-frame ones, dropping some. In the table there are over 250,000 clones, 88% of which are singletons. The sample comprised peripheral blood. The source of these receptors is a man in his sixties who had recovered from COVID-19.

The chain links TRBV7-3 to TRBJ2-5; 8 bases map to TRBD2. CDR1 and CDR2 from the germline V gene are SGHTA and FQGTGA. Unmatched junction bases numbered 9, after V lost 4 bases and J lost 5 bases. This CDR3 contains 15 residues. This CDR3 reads CASSSSAGARETQYF. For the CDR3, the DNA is TGTGCCAGCAGCTCATCAGCGGGGGCCCGGGAGACCCAGTACTTC.

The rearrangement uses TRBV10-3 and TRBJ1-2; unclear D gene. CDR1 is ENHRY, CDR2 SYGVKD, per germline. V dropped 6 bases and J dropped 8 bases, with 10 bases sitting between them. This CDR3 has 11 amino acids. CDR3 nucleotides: TGTGCCATCAGGAGGGATAGGGGCTACACCTTC. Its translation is CAIRRDRGYTF.

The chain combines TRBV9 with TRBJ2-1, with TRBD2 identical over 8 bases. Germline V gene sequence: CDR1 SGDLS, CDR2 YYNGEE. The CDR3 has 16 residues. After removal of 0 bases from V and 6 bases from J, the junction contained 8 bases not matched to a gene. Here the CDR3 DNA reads TGTGCCAGCAGCGTAGGAGGACGGGGGGGCCCCAATGAGCAGTTCTTC. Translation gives CASSVGGRGGPNEQFF.

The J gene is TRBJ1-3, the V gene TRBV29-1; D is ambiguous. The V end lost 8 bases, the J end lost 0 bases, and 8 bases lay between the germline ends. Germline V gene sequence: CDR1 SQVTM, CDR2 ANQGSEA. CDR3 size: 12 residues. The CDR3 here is CSIRPSGNTIYF. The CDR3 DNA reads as TGCAGCATCCGTCCCTCTGGAAACACCATATATTTT.

The CDR3 DNA reads as TGTGCCAGCAGCCCTACGGGACAGGGCCTAGGAGGGGAGCTGTTTTTT. Its protein is CASSPTGQGLGGELFF. The rearrangement joins TRBV5-4 to TRBJ2-2; 9 nucleotides line up with TRBD1. The V gene's germline CDR1 is SGHNT and CDR2 YYREEE (reference sequence). CDR3 length: 16 residues. V shed 4 bases, J shed 8 bases, and the junction held 12 bases outside the gene matches.

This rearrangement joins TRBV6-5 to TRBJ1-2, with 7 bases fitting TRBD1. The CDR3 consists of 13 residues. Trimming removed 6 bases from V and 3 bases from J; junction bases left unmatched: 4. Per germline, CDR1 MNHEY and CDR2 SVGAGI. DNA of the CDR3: TGTGCCAGCAGAAACAGGGGAGACTATGGCTACACCTTC. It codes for CASRNRGDYGYTF.

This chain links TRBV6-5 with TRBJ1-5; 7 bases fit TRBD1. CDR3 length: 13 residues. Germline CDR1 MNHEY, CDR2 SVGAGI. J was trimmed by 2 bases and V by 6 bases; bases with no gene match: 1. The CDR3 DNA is TGTGCCAGCAGCGGGACAGGCAATCAGCCCCAGCATTTT. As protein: CASSGTGNQPQHF.

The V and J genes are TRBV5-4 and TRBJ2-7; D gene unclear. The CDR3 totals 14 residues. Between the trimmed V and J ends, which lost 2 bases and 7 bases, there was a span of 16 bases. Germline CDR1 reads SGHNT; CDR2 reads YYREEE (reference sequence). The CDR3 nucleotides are TGTGCCAGCAGCTTTGACGCACTTTCGCGGGAGCAGTACTTC. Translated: CASSFDALSREQYF.

DNA of the CDR3: TGCGCCAGCAGCCTTGACGGCGGGGGGGCCGCCGGGGAGCTGTTTTTT. This translates into CASSLDGGGAAGELFF. This rearrangement joins TRBV5-1 to TRBJ2-2, with TRBD2 matching over 9 bases. The CDR3 sequence is 16 residues long. The ends lost 4 bases at V and 6 bases at J; junction bases unmatched: 10. CDR1 and CDR2 (germline): SGHRS, YFSETQ.

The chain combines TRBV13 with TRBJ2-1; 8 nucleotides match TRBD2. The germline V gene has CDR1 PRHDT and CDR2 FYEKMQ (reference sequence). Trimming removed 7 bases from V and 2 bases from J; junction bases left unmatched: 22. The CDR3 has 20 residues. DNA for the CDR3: TGTGCCAGCACATTCCTAGCAACGGACGTAGCGGGGAGACCCTACAATGAGCAGTTCTTC. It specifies CASTFLATDVAGRPYNEQFF.

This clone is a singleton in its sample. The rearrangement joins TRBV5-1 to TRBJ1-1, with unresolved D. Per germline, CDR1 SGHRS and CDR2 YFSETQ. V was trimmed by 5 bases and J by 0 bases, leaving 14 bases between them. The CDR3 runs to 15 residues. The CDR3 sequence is CASSPDTPMNTEAFF. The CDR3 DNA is TGCGCCAGCAGTCCCGACACTCCTATGAACACTGAAGCTTTCTTT.

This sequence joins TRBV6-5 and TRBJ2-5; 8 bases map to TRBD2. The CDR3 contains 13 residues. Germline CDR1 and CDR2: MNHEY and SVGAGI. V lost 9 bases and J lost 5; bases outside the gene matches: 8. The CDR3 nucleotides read TGTGCCAGTAGCGGGACCCAGGGGGAGACCCAGTACTTC. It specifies CASSGTQGETQYF.

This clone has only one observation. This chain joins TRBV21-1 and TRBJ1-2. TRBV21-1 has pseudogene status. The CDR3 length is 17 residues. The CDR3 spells CASSISPREVGNYGYTF. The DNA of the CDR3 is TGTGCCAGCAGCATTAGTCCCAGGGAGGTAGGGAACTATGGCTACACCTTC.

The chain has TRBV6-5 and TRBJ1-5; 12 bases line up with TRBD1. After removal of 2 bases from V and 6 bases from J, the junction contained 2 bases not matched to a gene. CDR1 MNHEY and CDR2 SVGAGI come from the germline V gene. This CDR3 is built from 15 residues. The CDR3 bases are TGTGCCAGCAGTTACGCGGGACAGGGGGCTCAGCCCCAGCATTTT. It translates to CASSYAGQGAQPQHF.

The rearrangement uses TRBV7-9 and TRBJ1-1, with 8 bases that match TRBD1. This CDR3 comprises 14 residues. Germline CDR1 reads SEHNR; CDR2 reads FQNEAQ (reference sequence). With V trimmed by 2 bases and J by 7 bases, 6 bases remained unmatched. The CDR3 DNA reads TGTGCCAGCAGCTTAACAGGGGGTAGCGGTGAAGCTTTCTTT. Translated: CASSLTGGSGEAFF.

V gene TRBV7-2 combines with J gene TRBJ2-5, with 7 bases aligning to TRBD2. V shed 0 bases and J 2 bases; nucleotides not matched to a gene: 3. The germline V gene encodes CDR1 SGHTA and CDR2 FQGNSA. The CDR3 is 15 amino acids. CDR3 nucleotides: TGTGCCAGCAGCTTAGCTTGGCGGGGGCAAGAGACCCAGTACTTC. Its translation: CASSLAWRGQETQYF.

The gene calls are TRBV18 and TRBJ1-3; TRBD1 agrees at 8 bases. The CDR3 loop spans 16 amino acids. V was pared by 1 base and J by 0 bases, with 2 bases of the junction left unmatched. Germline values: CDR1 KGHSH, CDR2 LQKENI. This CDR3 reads CASSPQTGASGNTIYF. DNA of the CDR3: TGTGCCAGCTCACCACAGACAGGGGCCTCTGGAAACACCATATATTTT. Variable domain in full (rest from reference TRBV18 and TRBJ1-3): NAGVMQNPRHLVRRRGQEARLRCSPMKGHSHVYWYRQLPEEGLKFMVYLQKENIIDESGMPKERFSAEFPKEGPSILRIQQVVRGDSAAYFCASSPQTGASGNTIYFGEGSWLTVV.

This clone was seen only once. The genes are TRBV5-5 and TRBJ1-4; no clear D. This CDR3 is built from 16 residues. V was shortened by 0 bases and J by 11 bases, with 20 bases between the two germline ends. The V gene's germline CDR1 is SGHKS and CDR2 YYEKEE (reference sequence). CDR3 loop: CASSLGVSGRLYKLFF. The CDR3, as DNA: TGTGCCAGCAGCTTGGGGGTCTCAGGTCGCTTGTATAAACTGTTTTTT. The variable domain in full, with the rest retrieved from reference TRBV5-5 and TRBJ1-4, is DAGVTQSPTHLIKTRGQQVTLRCSPISGHKSVSWYQQVLGQGPQFIFQYYEKEERGRGNFPDRFSARQFPNYSSELNVNALLLGDSALYLCASSLGVSGRLYKLFFGSGTQLSVL.

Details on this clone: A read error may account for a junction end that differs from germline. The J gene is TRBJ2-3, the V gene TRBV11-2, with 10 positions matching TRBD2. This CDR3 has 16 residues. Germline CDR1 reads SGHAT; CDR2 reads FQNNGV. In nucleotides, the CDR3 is TGTGCCAGCAGTTTAGCGGGGGGCCTCCGTGGGAATACGCAGTATTTT. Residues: CASSLAGGLRGNTQYF.

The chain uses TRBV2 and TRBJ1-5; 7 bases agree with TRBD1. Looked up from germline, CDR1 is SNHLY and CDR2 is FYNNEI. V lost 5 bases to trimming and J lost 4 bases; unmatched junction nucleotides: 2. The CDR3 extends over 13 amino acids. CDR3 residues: CASSLTGNQPQHF. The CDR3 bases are TGTGCCAGCAGTCTGACAGGGAATCAGCCCCAGCATTTT.

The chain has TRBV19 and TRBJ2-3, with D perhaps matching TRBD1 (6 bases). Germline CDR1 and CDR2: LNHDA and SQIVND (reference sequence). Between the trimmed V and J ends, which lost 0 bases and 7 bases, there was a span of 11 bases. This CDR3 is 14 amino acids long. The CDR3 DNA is TGTGCCAGTAGTATAGATACAGGGACGAATACGCAGTATTTT. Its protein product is CASSIDTGTNTQYF.

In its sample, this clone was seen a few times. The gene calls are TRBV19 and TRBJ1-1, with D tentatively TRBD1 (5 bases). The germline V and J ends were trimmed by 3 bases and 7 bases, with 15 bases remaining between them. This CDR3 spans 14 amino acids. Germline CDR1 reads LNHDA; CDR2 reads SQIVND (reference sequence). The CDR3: CASSILGRDYEAFF. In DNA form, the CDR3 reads TGTGCCAGTAGTATTCTGGGCAGGGATTATGAAGCTTTCTTT. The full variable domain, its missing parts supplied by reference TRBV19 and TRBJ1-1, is DGGITQSPKYLFRKEGQNVTLSCEQNLNHDAMYWYRQDPGQGLRLIYYSQIVNDFQKGDIAEGYSVSREKKESFPLTVTSAQKNPTAFYLCASSILGRDYEAFFGQGTRLTVV.

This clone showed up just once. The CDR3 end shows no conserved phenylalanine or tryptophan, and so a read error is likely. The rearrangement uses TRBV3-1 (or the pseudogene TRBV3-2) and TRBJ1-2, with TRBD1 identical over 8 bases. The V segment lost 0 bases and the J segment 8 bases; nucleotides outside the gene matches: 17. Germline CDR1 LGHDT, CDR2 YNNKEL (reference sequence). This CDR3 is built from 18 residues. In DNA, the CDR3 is TGTGCCAGCAGCCAAGATACGCAGGGGGCGCGCAGGAAGTGGGGCTACACCCTC. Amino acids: CASSQDTQGARRKWGYTL.

DNA of the CDR3: TGCGCCAGCAGTGAGTCCGGCAGGTCTCATGGCTACACCTTC. Protein product: CASSESGRSHGYTF. This chain joins TRBV10-2 and TRBJ1-2; D ambiguous. The CDR3 covers 14 residues. Germline CDR1 reads WSHSY; CDR2 reads SAAADI. The V and J ends lost 0 bases and 6 bases respectively, with 11 bases between them.

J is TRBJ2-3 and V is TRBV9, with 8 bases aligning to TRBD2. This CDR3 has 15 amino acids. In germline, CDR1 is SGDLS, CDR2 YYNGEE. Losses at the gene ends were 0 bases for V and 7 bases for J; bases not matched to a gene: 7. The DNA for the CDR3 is TGTGCCAGCAGCGTAGACGAGCGGGGGCGGAATACGCAGTATTTT. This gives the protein CASSVDERGRNTQYF.

CDR3 coding DNA: TGTGCCAGCAGTTCTAAAGAGACCCAGTACTTC. Protein product: CASSSKETQYF. The chain is built from TRBV27 and TRBJ2-5; D gene ambiguous. The V end lost 4 bases, the J end lost 3 bases, and 3 bases lay between the germline ends. Germline values: CDR1 MNHEY, CDR2 SMNVEV (reference sequence). The CDR3 spans 11 residues.

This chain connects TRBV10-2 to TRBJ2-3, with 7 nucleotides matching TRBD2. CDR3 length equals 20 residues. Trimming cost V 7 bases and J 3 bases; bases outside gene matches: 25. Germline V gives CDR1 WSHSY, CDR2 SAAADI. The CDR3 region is CASILSPGTTGSEGTDTQYF. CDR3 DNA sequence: TGCGCCAGCATCCTAAGCCCCGGGACTACGGGATCCGAGGGAACAGATACGCAGTATTTT.